Below, 5 T cell receptor beta chains from the same sample are listed, as sequenced in a study of blood T cells in healthy people across ages. Primers used in a second PCR of roughly 6 to 12 cycles were a sample-barcoded 5' primer and a J-beta primer mix. Using its own MiXCR run on the 5' RACE reads, TCRdb lists one record per CDR3 protein. Of roughly 1,500,000 distinct CDR3 sequences in the sample, approximately 32% were seen once. Material for sequencing was blood. These TCRs come from a woman between 25 and 40 years old in good health.

This clonotype was counted a few times. The chain links TRBV21-1 to TRBJ2-7; the DNA was not compared with TRBD1, the D call given in the table. TRBV21-1 counts as a pseudogene. The CDR3 sequence is 14 residues long. CDR3 sequence reads: CASSNGLHRGEQYF. In DNA form, the CDR3 reads TGTGCCAGCAGCAACGGTCTCCACCGGGGCGAGCAGTACTTC.

Of note for this clonotype: This may be a read error, as it is one base from a much larger clone. This chain connects TRBV12-3 or TRBV12-4 to TRBJ2-5; TRBD2 is a possible D gene (6 bases). This CDR3 contains 14 residues. V gave up 5 bases and J gave up 9 bases, with 19 bases separating them. CDR3 DNA sequence: TGTGCCAGCAGTGTGGACACTACGGGGGAGGCCCAGTACTTC. As protein: CASSVDTTGEAQYF.

About this clonotype itself: A read error is the likely source, as a far larger clone sits one nucleotide away. The chain has TRBV7-2 and TRBJ2-3; D gene ambiguous. Germline V gene lookup returns CDR1 SGHTA and CDR2 FQGNSA. The CDR3 extends over 12 amino acids. Trimming pared 5 bases from V and 2 bases from J, leaving 5 bases between. CDR3 loop: CTSSPYTDTQYF. The CDR3 nucleotides read TGTACCAGCAGCCCCTACACAGATACGCAGTATTTT.

This chain uses TRBV27 with TRBJ2-1; 12 bases match TRBD2. Looked up from germline, CDR1 is MNHEY and CDR2 is SMNVEV (reference sequence). V shed 8 bases and J 2 bases; nucleotides not matched to a gene: 25. CDR3 length: 22 residues. CDR3 in DNA: TGTGCCAGCTGTGCCCGACTAGCGGGGGCCACCACGGGCACTTTAACCTACAATGAGCAGTTCTTC. Translation gives CASCARLAGATTGTLTYNEQFF.

The V and J genes are TRBV3-1 and TRBJ1-1; D call uncertain. Trimming shortened V by 4 bases and J by 4 bases, and 16 bases separated the two germline ends. The germline CDR1 and CDR2 sequences are LGHDT and YNNKEL (reference sequence). CDR3 length: 15 amino acids. CDR3 in amino acids: CASSLRAGMSTEAFF. For the CDR3, the DNA is TGTGCCAGCAGCCTTAGGGCCGGAATGAGCACTGAAGCTTTCTTT.